Below are 24 T cell receptor beta chains sequenced from a single sample in a study of identical twins. A single record per CDR3 protein comes from TCRdb applying MiXCR to the 5' RACE reads. Among roughly 540,000 distinct CDR3 sequences listed, 20% to 25% were seen once. The same specimen was also included in a second study, on T cells expressing NK-cell markers.

Sequenced material: CD4+ T cells sorted from blood. All receptors come from a woman aged 18-30 years in good health.

This clonotype was seen a handful of times. The chain uses TRBV2 and TRBJ2-3; 8 bases map to TRBD2. This CDR3 region has 14 residues. From germline, CDR1 is SNHLY and CDR2 FYNNEI. With 3 bases clipped from V and 5 bases from J, the junction kept 4 bases outside the gene matches. The CDR3 is CASSDSGKGDTQYF. The CDR3 DNA is TGTGCCAGCAGTGATAGCGGGAAAGGAGATACGCAGTATTTT.

This clonotype was recorded many times. The rearrangement joins TRBV4-2 to TRBJ2-7; tentatively, D is TRBD1 (6 bases). The CDR3 spans 13 residues. V was trimmed by 5 bases and J by 6 bases, leaving 14 bases between them. Germline V gene sequence: CDR1 LGHNA, CDR2 YNFKEQ. Written as DNA, the CDR3 is TGTGCCAGCAGCTCCCGTCAGGGGCTCGAGCAGTACTTC. Its translation is CASSSRQGLEQYF.

The chain joins TRBV5-5 to TRBJ2-3, with D tentatively TRBD2 (6 bases). V lost 1 base, J lost 1 base, and 13 bases lay in between. Germline values: CDR1 SGHKS, CDR2 YYEKEE (reference sequence). The CDR3 spans 16 residues. This CDR3 reads CASSLWIAAGTDTQYF. CDR3 nucleotides: TGTGCCAGCAGCTTGTGGATAGCGGCCGGCACAGATACGCAGTATTTT.

J is TRBJ2-1 and V is TRBV20-1, with no clear D. The CDR3 loop spans 15 amino acids. V lost 3 bases, J lost 1 base, and 13 bases lay in between. The germline V gene encodes CDR1 DFQATT and CDR2 SNEGSKA (reference sequence). CDR3 nucleotides: TGCAGTGCTAGCTCACCCCTAGAGTCCTACAATGAGCAGTTCTTC. Translating it yields CSASSPLESYNEQFF.

This clonotype was counted a few times. The V and J genes are TRBV7-2 and TRBJ2-2; tentative D call: TRBD1 (5 bases). Germline loops: CDR1 SGHTA, CDR2 FQGNSA. Trimming shortened V by 3 bases and J by 0 bases, and 14 bases separated the two germline ends. This CDR3 has 17 amino acids. The CDR3 here is CASSLVRQGSNTGELFF. DNA of the CDR3: TGTGCCAGCAGCTTGGTGAGGCAGGGCTCGAACACCGGGGAGCTGTTTTTT.

This clonotype has just a few counts. The chain has TRBV4-3 and TRBJ2-2; D assignment may be TRBD1 or TRBD2 (6 bases each). This CDR3 is built from 16 residues. Looked up from germline, CDR1 is LGHNA and CDR2 is YSLEER. Trimming left V 1 base short and J 7 bases short, with 16 bases between. The CDR3: CASSQGWAEGGGELFF. The CDR3 nucleotides read TGCGCCAGCAGCCAAGGATGGGCAGAGGGGGGCGGGGAGCTGTTTTTT.

The V and J genes are TRBV6-4 and TRBJ2-3; TRBD2 matches at 11 bases. In germline, CDR1 is MRHNA, CDR2 SNTAGT. CDR3 length equals 17 residues. V trimming: 3 bases; J trimming: 4 bases; junction bases outside the gene matches: 9. CDR3 DNA: TGTGCCAGCAGTGAATTGTTTAGCGGGGGGGCCCCAGATACGCAGTATTTT. This translates into CASSELFSGGAPDTQYF.

This clonotype has just one count. V is TRBV4-2 and J is TRBJ2-1; weak D call: TRBD2 (6 bases). V was pared by 4 bases and J by 0 bases, with 19 bases between. The CDR3 runs 18 residues. The germline CDR1 and CDR2 sequences are LGHNA and YNFKEQ. CDR3: CASSPIGGRLFSYNEQFF. Here the CDR3 DNA reads TGTGCCAGCAGCCCCATCGGGGGACGCCTTTTCTCCTACAATGAGCAGTTCTTC.

This clonotype was counted between two and nine times. This rearrangement joins TRBV5-1 to TRBJ2-7; no clear D gene. The CDR3 runs 14 residues. Germline-derived CDR1 and CDR2 are SGHRS and YFSETQ. V shed 0 bases and J shed 6 bases, with 13 bases lying between them. The CDR3 nucleotides read TGCGCCAGCAGCTTGGATACCTACTCGGCCGAGCAGTACTTC. This encodes CASSLDTYSAEQYF.

This clonotype was observed at least ten times. The chain combines TRBV12-3 or TRBV12-4 with TRBJ1-1; tentative D call: TRBD1 (5 bases). V lost 7 bases and J 5 bases, leaving 17 bases between the germline ends. The CDR3 length is 14 residues. DNA of the CDR3: TGTGCCAGCACTCAACACAGGTCGCAGACTGAAGCTTTCTTT. This gives the protein CASTQHRSQTEAFF.

The J gene is TRBJ1-2, the V gene TRBV5-5; 12 bases align to TRBD1. Germline V CDR1 and CDR2: SGHKS, YYEKEE (reference sequence). The CDR3 is 15 residues long. With V trimmed by 2 bases and J by 8 bases, 7 bases remained unmatched. CDR3 residues: CASSFTGTGGWGYTF. The CDR3 region has the DNA TGTGCCAGCAGCTTCACCGGGACAGGGGGCTGGGGCTACACCTTC.

A few counts support this clonotype. The chain uses TRBV6-5 and TRBJ2-5; D could derive from TRBD1 or TRBD2 (5 bases each). V was clipped by 0 bases and J by 2 bases, with 16 bases between them. CDR3 length: 17 residues. CDR1 is MNHEY, CDR2 SVGAGI, per germline. CDR3 amino acids: CASSYSIPGAGQETQYF. The CDR3 nucleotides are TGTGCCAGCAGTTACTCGATACCCGGGGCCGGACAAGAGACCCAGTACTTC.

This clonotype was observed a handful of times. The chain recombines TRBV20-1 with TRBJ2-5; unclear D gene. Germline lookup yields CDR1 DFQATT and CDR2 SNEGSKA (reference sequence). The V end lost 3 bases, the J end lost 3 bases, and 11 bases lay between the germline ends. The CDR3 totals 13 residues. The chain's CDR3 is CSARVQVEETQYF. CDR3 bases: TGCAGTGCTAGGGTGCAGGTCGAAGAGACCCAGTACTTC.

This chain uses TRBV10-3 with TRBJ2-5; a possible D gene is TRBD1 (5 bases). This CDR3 region has 14 residues. Germline V gene data show CDR1 as ENHRY and CDR2 as SYGVKD. Trimming took off 4 bases at V and 4 bases at J, with 13 bases between the two ends. In DNA form, the CDR3 reads TGTGCCATCAGTGGAGCGAGAAGGGGAGAGACCCAGTACTTC. Protein product: CAISGARRGETQYF.

This chain uses TRBV6-1 with TRBJ2-5; the match to TRBD2 covers 7 bases. The CDR3 contains 15 residues. Looked up from germline, CDR1 is MNHNS and CDR2 is SASEGT. V lost 7 bases to trimming and J lost 9 bases; unmatched junction nucleotides: 17. This CDR3 reads CASTRMAGATQAQYF. The CDR3 DNA is TGTGCCAGCACTCGCATGGCGGGAGCCACCCAGGCCCAGTACTTC.

This rearrangement joins TRBV4-2 to TRBJ2-5, with 10 bases aligning to TRBD2. This CDR3 is 18 amino acids long. Germline V gene lookup returns CDR1 LGHNA and CDR2 YNFKEQ. The V and J ends lost 4 bases and 5 bases, in that order; junction bases with no gene match: 16. CDR3 DNA: TGTGCCAGCAGCCCCATTAGACTGACTAGCGGGTCTGGGGAGACCCAGTACTTC. Amino acid sequence: CASSPIRLTSGSGETQYF.

The chain combines TRBV6-1 with TRBJ2-2; possibly TRBD1 for D (5 bases). The CDR3 loop spans 12 amino acids. The V end lost 4 bases, the J end lost 8 bases, and 8 bases lay between the germline ends. The germline CDR1 and CDR2 sequences are MNHNS and SASEGT. Here the CDR3 reads CASSAGAGELFF. DNA for the CDR3: TGTGCCAGCAGTGCTGGGGCAGGGGAGCTGTTTTTT.

This clonotype was counted only a few times. The V call is TRBV6-1, the J call TRBJ2-1; the D gene could be TRBD1 or TRBD2 (5 bases each). The ends were cut back, 7 bases at V and 3 bases at J, with 13 bases in the middle. CDR3 size: 14 residues. Germline V gene lookup returns CDR1 MNHNS and CDR2 SASEGT. CDR3 sequence: CASKEWDGYNEQFF. CDR3 nucleotides: TGTGCCAGCAAAGAGTGGGACGGCTACAATGAGCAGTTCTTC.

The gene calls are TRBV20-1 and TRBJ2-3; possible D gene TRBD2, 6 bases. CDR3 length: 15 residues. V lost 5 bases, J lost 0 bases, and 15 bases lay in between. Per the germline V gene, CDR1 is DFQATT and CDR2 is SNEGSKA (reference sequence). This CDR3 reads CSAALLRGSTDTQYF. In nucleotides, the CDR3 is TGCAGTGCTGCCCTACTTCGGGGGAGCACAGATACGCAGTATTTT.

The genes are TRBV7-9 and TRBJ2-2; the D gene is possibly TRBD2 (5 bases). The germline V gene encodes CDR1 SEHNR and CDR2 FQNEAQ (reference sequence). Between the trimmed V and J ends, which lost 6 bases and 3 bases, there was a span of 11 bases. The CDR3 has 14 residues. CDR3 in DNA: TGTGCCAGCAGTCACGGGATTTACACCGGGGAGCTGTTTTTT. This sequence encodes CASSHGIYTGELFF.

The rearrangement links TRBV7-7 to TRBJ2-2; D remains ambiguous. The CDR3 spans 15 residues. The germline V gene encodes CDR1 SSHAT and CDR2 FNYEAQ (reference sequence). This CDR3 reads CASSPRGSNTGELFF. CDR3 in DNA: TGTGCTAGCTCTCCGCGAGGTTCGAACACCGGGGAGCTGTTTTTT.

The chain combines TRBV20-1 with TRBJ1-1, with a weak D call TRBD1 (5 bases). Germline CDR1 is DFQATT and CDR2 is SNEGSKA (reference sequence). The CDR3 contains 14 residues. With 2 bases removed from V and 3 bases from J, the gap between germline ends came to 13 bases. The CDR3 bases are TGCAGTGCTAGACAGGGAGGATTCGACACTGAAGCTTTCTTT. It specifies CSARQGGFDTEAFF.

This chain links TRBV5-1 with TRBJ2-7; weak D call: TRBD1 (6 bases). CDR3 length equals 14 residues. V dropped 2 bases and J dropped 2 bases, with 11 bases sitting between them. The germline gives CDR1 SGHRS, CDR2 YFSETQ. In DNA, the CDR3 is TGCGCCAGCAGCTTCGCAGGGGAGACCTACGAGCAGTACTTC. Translated: CASSFAGETYEQYF.

This clonotype was observed a handful of times. The chain combines TRBV12-3 or TRBV12-4 with TRBJ1-1, with D possibly matching TRBD1 (5 bases). The CDR3 totals 13 residues. Trimming shortened V by 3 bases and J by 10 bases, and 15 bases separated the two germline ends. The CDR3 DNA follows: TGTGCCAGCAGTTTTCTGGGGCCCCCGGCAGCTTTCTTT. Its protein product is CASSFLGPPAAFF.